This record looks at one T cell receptor beta chain sequence and its context. Its antigen is as yet unknown. This sample was taken from a study of T cell repertoires in cytomegalovirus infection. About the study: The authors used CMV epitopes that were HLA-C-restricted (recently identified) and HLA-B-restricted (well studied). A matching HLA type, together with CMV infection, was signaled by public TCR beta signatures.

TCRdb re-called the reads with MiXCR, one entry per CDR3 protein. In the table there are some 920,000 distinct CDR3 sequences, under 40% of which are singletons. Deletions cut 3 bases from V and 3 bases from J, with 14 bases between. This CDR3 is built from 14 residues. Germline V gene sequence: CDR1 DFQATT, CDR2 SNEGSKA (reference sequence). Source: cultured CD8+ T cells from PBMCs, taken from culture after CMV antigen stimulation. This sequence originates from a human donor in good health (CMV status not recorded). Some clones in this sample may be carry-over from other donors' samples. The V and J genes are TRBV20-1 and TRBJ2-5, with D perhaps given as TRBD1 or TRBD2 (5 bases each). The CDR3 spells CSASLGLAEETQYF. CDR3 nucleotides: TGCAGTGCTAGCCTGGGGCTAGCCGAAGAGACCCAGTACTTC.